A selection of T cell receptor beta chains follows, all from one sample in a study of regulatory T cells in long-lasting Graves disease. MiXCR, applied by TCRdb to the multiplex PCR reads, yields one record per CDR3 protein. The data show around 400,000 distinct CDR3 sequences, around a quarter seen once. This specimen was peripheral blood mononuclear cells (PBMCs), taken when the disease was refractory, from a patient treated with antithyroid drugs. The origin of the receptors is a female donor with Graves disease. Both conserved end residues are part of each CDR3. D genes are given only for firm matches. Clone size is not always given. Where it is, it says once, few, many or a class for expanded clones.

CDR3aa	CDR3nt	d_gene	v_gene	abundance	j_gene
CASSNRVVAEKLFF	TGTGCCAGTAGTAACAGGGTTGTCGCTGAAAAACTGTTTTTT	-	TRBV19	-	TRBJ1-4
CASSSWGDNEQFF	TGTGCCAGCTCATCATGGGGAGACAATGAGCAGTTCTTC	-	TRBV27	once	TRBJ2-1
CSARDSSGRGASEQYF	TGCAGTGCTAGAGATTCTTCTGGCAGGGGTGCATCCGAGCAGTACTTC	-	TRBV20-1	-	TRBJ2-7
CASVERTAGYGYTF	TGTGCCAGCGTAGAAAGGACAGCCGGCTATGGCTACACCTTC	-	TRBV28	many	TRBJ1-2
CASSFNPGQANSPLHF	TGTGCCAGCAGCTTTAATCCGGGACAGGCTAATTCACCCCTCCACTTT	TRBD1	TRBV7-2	-	TRBJ1-6
CASLKTGGPSTGELFF	TGTGCCAGCCTCAAGACAGGGGGTCCATCCACCGGGGAGCTGTTTTTT	TRBD1	TRBV12-3/TRBV12-4	-	TRBJ2-2
CSARDSGSSHYEQYF	TGCAGTGCTAGAGATTCAGGGTCTAGCCACTACGAGCAGTACTTC	-	TRBV20-1	-	TRBJ2-7
CACQVSHEQYF	TGTGCCTGCCAAGTGAGCCACGAGCAGTACTTC	-	TRBV30	few	TRBJ2-7
CASSSAGGHEQYF	TGTGCCAGCAGCTCAGCGGGAGGCCACGAGCAGTACTTC	TRBD2	TRBV7-9	many	TRBJ2-7
CASSKQNNSPLHF	TGTGCCAGCAGTAAACAAAATAATTCACCCCTCCACTTT	-	TRBV6-1	-	TRBJ1-6
CASSDLTGELFF	TGTGCCAGCAGCGATTTAACCGGGGAGCTGTTTTTT	-	TRBV5-6	-	TRBJ2-2
CASSFRETGELFF	TGTGCCAGCAGCTTCAGAGAAACCGGGGAGCTGTTTTTT	-	TRBV7-2	-	TRBJ2-2
CASGLQGAFGYTF	TGTGCCAGCGGATTACAGGGTGCCTTTGGCTACACCTTC	-	TRBV12-3/TRBV12-4	few	TRBJ1-2
CAISESMSGATNEKLFF	TGTGCCATCAGTGAGTCGATGAGCGGTGCAACTAATGAAAAACTGTTTTTT	-	TRBV10-3	-	TRBJ1-4
CASSSGTGRNEQFF	TGTGCCAGCAGCTCGGGGACAGGGAGGAATGAGCAGTTCTTC	TRBD1	TRBV7-3	-	TRBJ2-1
CSGTGQDSYEQYF	TGCAGCGGGACTGGACAGGACTCCTACGAGCAGTACTTC	TRBD1	TRBV29-1	-	TRBJ2-7